These 4 T cell receptor beta chains were all obtained from the same sample, sequenced in a study of blood T cell repertoires in COVID-19. Libraries were prepared by immunoSEQ multiplex PCR; TCRdb keeps only in-frame clonotypes and omits some of them. Of about 230,000 clones listed, under 90% were seen once; the top ten hold around a tenth. Sequences were obtained from peripheral blood. These TCRs come from a man in his fifties with COVID-19, enrolled during active disease.

This clone was counted a single time. The genes are TRBV7-3 and TRBJ2-2; D might be TRBD2 (6 bases). V was pared by 3 bases and J by 4 bases, with 15 bases between. CDR3 length: 16 residues. Germline assignment: CDR1 SGHTA and CDR2 FQGTGA. The CDR3 sequence is CASSFLGGEATGELFF. The CDR3 DNA sequence: TGTGCCAGCAGCTTCTTAGGAGGGGAAGCCACCGGGGAGCTGTTTTTT.

The chain employs TRBV6-1 and TRBJ2-7; TRBD1 matches at 9 bases. Germline V CDR1 and CDR2: MNHNS, SASEGT. The CDR3 spans 14 residues. Trimming took 3 bases from V and 4 from J; bases not matched to a gene: 4. The CDR3 loop reads CASSDQDRGYEQYF. In nucleotides, the CDR3 is TGTGCCAGCAGTGACCAGGACAGGGGTTACGAGCAGTACTTC.

The chain has TRBV30 and TRBJ1-1; D is ambiguous. Germline lookup yields CDR1 GTSNPN and CDR2 SVGIG (reference sequence). The CDR3 has 11 amino acids. V lost 0 bases and J 9 bases, leaving 8 bases between the germline ends. The CDR3 region has the DNA TGTGCCTGGAGTGTGGCTCGTCAAGCTTTCTTT. Its translation: CAWSVARQAFF.

V usage is TRBV6-5 and J usage is TRBJ2-3; TRBD2 aligns across 7 bases. Per the germline V gene, CDR1 is MNHEY and CDR2 is SVGAGI. The CDR3 loop spans 15 amino acids. Losses at the gene ends were 6 bases for V and 1 base for J; bases not matched to a gene: 7. The CDR3 loop is CASREGGGGTDTQYF. CDR3 DNA: TGTGCCAGCAGGGAGGGCGGGGGAGGCACAGATACGCAGTATTTT.